This T cell receptor (beta chain) originates from a study of blood T cell repertoires in COVID-19. Overall study: From T cells, B-cell-depleted T cells, or PBMCs came the material, which was cDNA or gDNA.

This clone was recorded once. Participant ages covered about 18 to 95 years across 20 to 30 US areas. Allocation to cohorts depended on clinical history reported by the participants. The recovered donors of Cohort 3 showed two negative PCRs, clearance, or symptom resolution. Trimming stripped 1 base from V and 5 bases from J, with 5 bases between. This CDR3 has 12 amino acids. Germline lookup yields CDR1 GTSNPN and CDR2 SVGIG (reference sequence). Data came from immunoSEQ multiplex PCR; TCRdb stores just in-frame clones and leaves some out. The table includes about 320,000 clones, about nine tenths detected once.

The genes are TRBV30 and TRBJ2-2; no clear D. The sample was PBMCs or T cells enriched from blood (not recorded which). This TCR derives from a young woman who had recovered from COVID-19. CDR3 protein: CAWSEQTGELFF. As DNA, the CDR3 is TGTGCCTGGAGTGAACAAACCGGGGAGCTGTTTTTT.